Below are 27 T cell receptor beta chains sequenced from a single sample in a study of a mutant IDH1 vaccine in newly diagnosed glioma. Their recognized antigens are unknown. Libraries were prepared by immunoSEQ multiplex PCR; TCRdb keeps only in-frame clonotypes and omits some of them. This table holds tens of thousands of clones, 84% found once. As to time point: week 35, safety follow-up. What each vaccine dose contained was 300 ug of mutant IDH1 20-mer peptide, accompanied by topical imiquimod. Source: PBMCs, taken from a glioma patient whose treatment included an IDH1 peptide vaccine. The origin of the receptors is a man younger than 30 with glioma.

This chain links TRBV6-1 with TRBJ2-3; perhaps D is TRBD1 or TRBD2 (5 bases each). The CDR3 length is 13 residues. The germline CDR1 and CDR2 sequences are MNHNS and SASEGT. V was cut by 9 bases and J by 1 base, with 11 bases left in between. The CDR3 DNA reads TGTGCCAGTTTGGGGGTCCGCACAGATACGCAGTATTTT. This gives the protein CASLGVRTDTQYF.

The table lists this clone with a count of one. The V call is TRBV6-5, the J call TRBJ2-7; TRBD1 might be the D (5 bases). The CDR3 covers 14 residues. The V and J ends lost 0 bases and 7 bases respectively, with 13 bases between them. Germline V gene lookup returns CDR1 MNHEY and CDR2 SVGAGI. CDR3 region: CASSYSTRVGEQYF. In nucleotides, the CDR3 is TGTGCCAGCAGTTACTCTACCAGGGTGGGAGAGCAGTACTTC.

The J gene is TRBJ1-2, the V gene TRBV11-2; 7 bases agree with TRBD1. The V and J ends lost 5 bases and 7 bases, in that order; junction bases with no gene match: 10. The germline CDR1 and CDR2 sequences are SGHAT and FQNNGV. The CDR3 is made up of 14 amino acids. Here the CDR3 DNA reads TGTGCCAGCAGCGCAAGCCCCTACAGGGGTGGCTACACCTTC. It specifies CASSASPYRGGYTF.

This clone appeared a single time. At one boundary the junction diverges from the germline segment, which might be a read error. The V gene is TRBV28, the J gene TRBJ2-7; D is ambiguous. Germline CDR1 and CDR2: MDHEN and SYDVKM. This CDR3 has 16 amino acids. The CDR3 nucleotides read TGTGCCAGCAGTTTATGGGGTCTCCGACCCTCCCACGAGCAGTACTTC. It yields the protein CASSLWGLRPSHEQYF.

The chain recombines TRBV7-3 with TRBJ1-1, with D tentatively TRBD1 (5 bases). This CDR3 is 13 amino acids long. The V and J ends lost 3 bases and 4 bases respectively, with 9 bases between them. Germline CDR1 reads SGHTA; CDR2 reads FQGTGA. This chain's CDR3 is CASSFGATTEAFF. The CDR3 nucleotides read TGTGCCAGCAGCTTCGGGGCGACCACTGAAGCTTTCTTT.

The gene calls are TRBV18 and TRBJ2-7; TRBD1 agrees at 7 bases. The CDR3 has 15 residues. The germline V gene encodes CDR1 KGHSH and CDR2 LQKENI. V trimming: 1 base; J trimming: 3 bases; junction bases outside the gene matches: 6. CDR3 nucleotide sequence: TGTGCCAGCTCACCACGGGACAGTTTAATCTACGAGCAGTACTTC. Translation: CASSPRDSLIYEQYF.

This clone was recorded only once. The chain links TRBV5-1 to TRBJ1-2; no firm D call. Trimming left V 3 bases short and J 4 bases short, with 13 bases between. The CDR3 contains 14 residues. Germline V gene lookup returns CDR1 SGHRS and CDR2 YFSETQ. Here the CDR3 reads CASSSGISLYGYTF. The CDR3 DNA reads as TGCGCCAGCAGCTCCGGAATTTCCCTCTATGGCTACACCTTC.

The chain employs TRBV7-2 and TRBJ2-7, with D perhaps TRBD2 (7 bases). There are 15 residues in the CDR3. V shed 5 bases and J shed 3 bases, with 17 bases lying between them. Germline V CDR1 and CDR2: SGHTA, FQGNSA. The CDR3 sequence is CASSRDGGLIYEQYF. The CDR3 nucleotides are TGTGCCAGCAGCCGAGACGGGGGGCTAATCTACGAGCAGTACTTC. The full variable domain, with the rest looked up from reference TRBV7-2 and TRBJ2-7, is GAGVSQSPSNKVTEKGKDVELRCDPISGHTALYWYRQSLGQGLEFLIYFQGNSAPDKSGLPSDRFSAERTGGSVSTLTIQRTQQEDSAVYLCASSRDGGLIYEQYFGPGTRLTVT.

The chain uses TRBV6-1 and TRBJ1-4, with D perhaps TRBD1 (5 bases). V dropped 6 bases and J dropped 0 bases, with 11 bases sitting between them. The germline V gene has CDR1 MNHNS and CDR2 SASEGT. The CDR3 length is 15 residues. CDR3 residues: CASRRQSATNEKLFF. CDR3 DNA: TGTGCCAGCAGAAGACAGAGTGCAACTAATGAAAAACTGTTTTTT.

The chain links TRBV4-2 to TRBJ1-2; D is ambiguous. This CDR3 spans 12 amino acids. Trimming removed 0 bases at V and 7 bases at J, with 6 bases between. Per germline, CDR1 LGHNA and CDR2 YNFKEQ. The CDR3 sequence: CASSQDNSGYTF. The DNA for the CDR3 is TGTGCCAGCAGCCAAGATAATAGTGGCTACACCTTC.

CDR3 nucleotides: TGCGCCAGCCGCGTTACGGCGTCGTACAATGAGCAGTTCTTC. Encoded protein: CASRVTASYNEQFF. V is TRBV5-1 and J is TRBJ2-1, with D unclear. This CDR3 comprises 14 residues. Germline V gives CDR1 SGHRS, CDR2 YFSETQ. The V and J ends lost 7 bases and 4 bases respectively, with 15 bases between them.

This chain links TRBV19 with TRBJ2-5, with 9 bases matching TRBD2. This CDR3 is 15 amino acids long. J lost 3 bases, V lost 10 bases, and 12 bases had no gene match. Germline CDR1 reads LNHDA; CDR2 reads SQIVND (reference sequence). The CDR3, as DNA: TGTGCCACCGCGAACCCGGGACTAGCAGAAGAGACCCAGTACTTC. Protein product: CATANPGLAEETQYF. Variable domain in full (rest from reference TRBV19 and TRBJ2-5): DGGITQSPKYLFRKEGQNVTLSCEQNLNHDAMYWYRQDPGQGLRLIYYSQIVNDFQKGDIAEGYSVSREKKESFPLTVTSAQKNPTAFYLCATANPGLAEETQYFGPGTRLLVL.

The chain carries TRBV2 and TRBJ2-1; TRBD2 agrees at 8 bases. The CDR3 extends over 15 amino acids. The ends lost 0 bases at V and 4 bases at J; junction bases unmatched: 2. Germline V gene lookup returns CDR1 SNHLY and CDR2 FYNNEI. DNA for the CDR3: TGTGCCAGCAGTGAAGCTAGCGGGGATTACAATGAGCAGTTCTTC. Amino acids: CASSEASGDYNEQFF.

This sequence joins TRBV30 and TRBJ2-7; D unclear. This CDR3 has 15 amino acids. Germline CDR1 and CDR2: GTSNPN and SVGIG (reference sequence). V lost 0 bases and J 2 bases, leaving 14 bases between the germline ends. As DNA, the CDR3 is TGTGCCTGGAGTGTACCCCGAGGAACCACCTACGAGCAGTACTTC. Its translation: CAWSVPRGTTYEQYF.

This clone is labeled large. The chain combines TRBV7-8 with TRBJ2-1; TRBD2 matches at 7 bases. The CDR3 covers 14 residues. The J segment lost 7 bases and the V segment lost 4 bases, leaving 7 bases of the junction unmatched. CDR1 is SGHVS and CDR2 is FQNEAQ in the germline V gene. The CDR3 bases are TGTGCCAGCAGCTCCGGGGGGTTAGTGAATGAGCAGTTCTTC. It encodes CASSSGGLVNEQFF.

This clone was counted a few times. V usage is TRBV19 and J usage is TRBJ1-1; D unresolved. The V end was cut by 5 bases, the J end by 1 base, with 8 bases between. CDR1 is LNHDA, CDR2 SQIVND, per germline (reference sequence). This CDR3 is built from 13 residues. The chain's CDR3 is CASSYNPNTEAFF. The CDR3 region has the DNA TGTGCCAGTAGTTACAATCCGAACACTGAAGCTTTCTTT.

Here the CDR3 reads CAISESSGGRSEQYF. In DNA, the CDR3 is TGTGCCATCAGTGAGTCTAGCGGGGGCAGGAGCGAGCAGTACTTC. The rearrangement uses TRBV10-3 and TRBJ2-7; 9 bases match TRBD2. With V trimmed by 0 bases and J by 6 bases, 6 bases remained unmatched. The CDR3 covers 15 residues. The germline V gene has CDR1 ENHRY and CDR2 SYGVKD.

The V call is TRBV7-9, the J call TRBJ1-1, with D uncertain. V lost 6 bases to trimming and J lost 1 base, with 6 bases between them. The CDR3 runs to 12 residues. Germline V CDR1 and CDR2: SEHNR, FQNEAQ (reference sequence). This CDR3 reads CASSPQNTEAFF. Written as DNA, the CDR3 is TGTGCCAGCAGTCCCCAGAACACTGAAGCTTTCTTT.

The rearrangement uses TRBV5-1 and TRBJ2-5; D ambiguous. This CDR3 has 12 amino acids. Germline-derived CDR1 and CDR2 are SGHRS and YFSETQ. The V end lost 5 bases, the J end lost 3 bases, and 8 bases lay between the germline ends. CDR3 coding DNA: TGCGCCAGCAGAGTCGGAGAAGAGACCCAGTACTTC. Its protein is CASRVGEETQYF.

The CDR3: CASSLWVDRVYNSPLHF. DNA for the CDR3: TGTGCCAGCAGCTTATGGGTCGACAGGGTATATAATTCACCCCTCCACTTT. J is TRBJ1-6 and V is TRBV7-2; 7 bases map to TRBD1. This CDR3 region has 17 residues. The trim removed 2 bases at V and 4 bases at J, leaving 8 bases unmatched. Germline CDR1 SGHTA, CDR2 FQGNSA.

CDR3 in amino acids: CASSLDRDTQYF. CDR3 in DNA: TGTGCCAGCAGCCTCGACAGAGATACGCAGTATTTT. This chain uses TRBV21-1 with TRBJ2-3; the table's D call of TRBD1 was not tested on the DNA. TRBV21-1 is a documented pseudogene. The CDR3 covers 12 residues.

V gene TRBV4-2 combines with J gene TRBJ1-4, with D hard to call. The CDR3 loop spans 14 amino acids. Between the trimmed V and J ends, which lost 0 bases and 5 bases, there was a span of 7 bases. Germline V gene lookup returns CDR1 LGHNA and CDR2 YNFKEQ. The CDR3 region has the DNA TGTGCCAGCAGCCAAGAAGGAGTCAATGAAAAACTGTTTTTT. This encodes CASSQEGVNEKLFF.

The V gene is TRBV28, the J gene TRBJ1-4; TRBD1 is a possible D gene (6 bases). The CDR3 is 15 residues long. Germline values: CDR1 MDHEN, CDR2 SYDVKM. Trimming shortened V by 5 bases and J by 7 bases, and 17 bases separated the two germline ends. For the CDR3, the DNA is TGTGCCAGCAGTCCGACAACAGGGTGGATTGAAAAACTGTTTTTT. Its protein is CASSPTTGWIEKLFF.

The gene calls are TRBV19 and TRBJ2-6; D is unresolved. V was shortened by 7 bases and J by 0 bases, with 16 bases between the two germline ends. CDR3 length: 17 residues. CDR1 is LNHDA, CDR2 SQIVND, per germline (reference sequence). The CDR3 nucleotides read TGTGCCAGTACCTACTCGGTCGCGATCTCTGGGGCCAACGTCCTGACTTTC. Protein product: CASTYSVAISGANVLTF.

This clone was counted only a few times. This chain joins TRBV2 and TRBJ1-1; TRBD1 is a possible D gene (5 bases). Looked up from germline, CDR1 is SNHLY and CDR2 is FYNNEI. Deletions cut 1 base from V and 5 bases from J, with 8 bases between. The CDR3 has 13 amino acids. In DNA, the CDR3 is TGTGCCAGCAGTGAAGGGGGGGAGACTGAAGCTTTCTTT. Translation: CASSEGGETEAFF.

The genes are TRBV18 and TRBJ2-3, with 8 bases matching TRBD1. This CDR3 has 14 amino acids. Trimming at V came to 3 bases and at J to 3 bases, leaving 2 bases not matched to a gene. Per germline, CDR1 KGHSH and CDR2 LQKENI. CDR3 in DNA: TGTGCCAGCTCACCGGACAGGGTTACAGATACGCAGTATTTT. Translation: CASSPDRVTDTQYF.

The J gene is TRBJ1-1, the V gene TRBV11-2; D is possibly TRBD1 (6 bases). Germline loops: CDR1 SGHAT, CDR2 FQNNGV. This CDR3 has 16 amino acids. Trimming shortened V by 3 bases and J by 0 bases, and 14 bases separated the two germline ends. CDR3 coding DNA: TGTGCCAGCAGCTTCCCGGTAGGGGGGATGAACACTGAAGCTTTCTTT. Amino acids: CASSFPVGGMNTEAFF.